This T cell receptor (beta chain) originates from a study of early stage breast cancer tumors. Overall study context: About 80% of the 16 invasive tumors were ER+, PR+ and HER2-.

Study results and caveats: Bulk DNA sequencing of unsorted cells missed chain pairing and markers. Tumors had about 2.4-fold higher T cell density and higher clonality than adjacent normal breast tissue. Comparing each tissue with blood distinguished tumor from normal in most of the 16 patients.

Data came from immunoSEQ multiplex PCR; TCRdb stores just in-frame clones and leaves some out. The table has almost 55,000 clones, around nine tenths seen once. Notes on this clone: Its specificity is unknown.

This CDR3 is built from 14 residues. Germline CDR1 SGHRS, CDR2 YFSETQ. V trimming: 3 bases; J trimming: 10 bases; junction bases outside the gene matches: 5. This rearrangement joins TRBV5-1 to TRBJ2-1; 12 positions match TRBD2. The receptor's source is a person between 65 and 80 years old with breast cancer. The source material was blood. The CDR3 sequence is CASSSDGLAGEQFF. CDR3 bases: TGCGCCAGCAGCTCAGATGGACTAGCGGGGGAGCAGTTCTTC.